This entry concerns a single T cell receptor (beta chain). The data belong to a study of OX40 agonist ivuxolimab in advanced cancers. The protocol was immunoSEQ multiplex PCR, while the TCRdb copy is restricted to in-frame clones and leaves out a portion. This repertoire shows about 45,000 clones, around 80% found once; its top ten account for 2.6%. Germline values: CDR1 MNHNY, CDR2 SVGAGI (reference sequence). The CDR3 runs 15 residues. V was clipped by 5 bases and J by 5 bases; unmatched bases: 6. This sequence originates from an adult with an advanced solid tumor such as melanoma, head and neck, liver or kidney cancer. Sequencing was performed on CD4+ or CD8+ T cells sorted from blood, taken in a trial of the OX40 agonist ivuxolimab. This chain links TRBV6-6 with TRBJ2-2; 9 bases are a match to TRBD1. CDR3 in DNA: TGTGCCAGCAGTGGGACAGGGAGATCTACCGGGGAGCTGTTTTTT. Its protein is CASSGTGRSTGELFF.